This T cell receptor beta chain emerged from a study of response to subunit inactivated influenza vaccine. This clonotype was seen many times. Its antigen remains unidentified. Study outcomes and limitations: T cells newly recruited by each seasonal influenza vaccination are few, the authors suggested.

TCRdb passed the RT-PCR reads through MiXCR, listing each CDR3 protein once. The sample lists 500,000 or so distinct CDR3 sequences; 10% to 11% were seen once. Germline V gene data show CDR1 as SEHNR and CDR2 as FQNEAQ (reference sequence). There are 15 residues in the CDR3. J lost 1 base, V lost 5 bases, and 2 bases had no gene match. Source: PBMCs from blood, taken roughly 45 days after vaccination. The source is a man aged 45-65 years who received an inactivated influenza vaccine. The chain is built from TRBV7-9 and TRBJ2-2, with TRBD1 matching 9 bases. The CDR3 DNA sequence: TGTGCCAGCAGCCAGGGACAGGGGAACACCGGGGAGCTGTTTTTT. Its translation: CASSQGQGNTGELFF.